This T cell receptor (beta chain) was obtained from a study of monozygotic twins with inflammatory bowel disease (dated by TCRdb to about 2019). Turning to the overall study: A total of 28 monozygotic twin pairs were included in the full study, comprising nine German pairs (four IBD-concordant, five IBD-discordant) and 19 IBD-discordant Danish pairs. The search for disease-associated traits relied mainly on comparing IBD patients with their genetically identical healthy co-twins within discordant pairs. Each individual had, on average, about 151 000 unique TCRalpha sequences and 181 000 unique TCRbeta sequences available for analysis.

A roughly 2.6 ml peripheral blood sample was drawn into PAXgene tubes per donor and stored at -80°C. Without any T cell sorting, total RNA was extracted from whole blood using the PAXgene blood miRNA kit on an automated QIAcube. Peripheral blood from monozygotic twin pairs, either concordant or discordant for inflammatory bowel disease, underwent deep TCRalpha and TCRbeta repertoire profiling that used unique molecular barcoding. Smoking habits were recorded for all twin pairs, and individuals were classified as current, former or never smokers. A note on this clonotype: The antigen it binds to is not known.

Overall results and qualifications from the work: TCRbeta repertoire diversity, by inverse Simpson index, was decreased in IBD patients compared with their healthy co-twins. IBD patients shared fewer clonotypes with other individuals than healthy twins did, most markedly in patients showing signs of disease activity. No difference in repertoire similarity was observed between concordant and discordant twins, possibly owing to limited statistical power. Different T cell subtypes could not be distinguished in the analysis. Because patients were on differing immunosuppressive treatments, the repertoires may have picked up extra background noise and inter-individual variability. The results gave no support for a single strong signal or clonotype linked to IBD.

The CDR3, cysteine through phenylalanine, is 14 amino acids long. No DNA was logged. CDR1 and CDR2 were assigned from the germline V gene as SGHRS and YFSETQ. The receptor library was made with 5' RACE. For each TCR library, 3,000 to 4,000 ng of total RNA was used. cDNA was synthesized with SMARTScribe reverse transcriptase in eight separate reactions per sample. During cDNA synthesis, template switching was used to introduce unique molecular identifiers that contained a 6-nucleotide sample barcode. TCRalpha and TCRbeta cDNA was amplified by two nested PCRs of 16 and 9 cycles, with bead purification after each PCR. Before amplification, the cDNA was both treated with uracil DNA-glycosylase and purified with the QIAquick PCR purification kit. The second PCR was the step at which Illumina TruSeq-compatible adapters and sample-specific barcodes were added. Library quality and concentration were checked on TapeStation and Qubit, and libraries were pooled at roughly 5.1 ng each. Sequencing of the pooled libraries was done on an Illumina HiSeq2500 single-index Rapid Run using custom sequencing primers and 2 x 100 bp reads. In the authors' own workflow: MiGEC version 1.2.6 was used for UMI-based consensus assembly to correct PCR and sequencing errors. MiXCR version 2.1.1 was used to carry out V(D)J alignment, clonotype assembly and CDR3 extraction. Normalisation of gene usage, clonotype sharing and MAIT/NKT TCR abundance was achieved by analysing the top 1000, 10 000 and 20 000 clonotypes per sample. Diversity was computed as the inverse Simpson index with the vegan R package after downsampling to 27 000 UMIs. Paired Mann-Whitney U tests on discordant twin pairs were used, with Benjamini-Hochberg multiple-testing correction. Reads reprocessed by TCRdb are summarized as one entry per CDR3 protein sequence, and DNA is absent. The V and J calls reflect TCRdb's pipeline rather than the authors' work. The table for this sample records approximately 160,000 distinct CDR3 sequences. Roughly 7.4% of the sample rests with the top ten.

Sequencing was performed on blood. This receptor was obtained from a human donor with ulcerative colitis or Crohn's disease, or a healthy co-twin of an affected twin (not recorded which). The chain uses TRBV5-1 and TRBJ2-7; TCRdb returns TRBD1, unconfirmable since there is no DNA. The CDR3 protein sequence reads: CASSLTGKDDEQYF.